This T cell receptor (beta chain) came from a study of shared clonotypes between healthy human individuals. The overall study: CD4 naive and memory got three plates each, CD8 naive two, CD8 memory one.

Study conclusions and caveats: Non-shared clonotypes had lower generation probabilities than clonotypes shared by all four sorted-subset donors. Naive subsets generally had larger estimated richness than memory subsets.

Worth noting for this clone: The antigen is undetermined. The DNA is omitted, as the CDR3 cannot be located on it reliably, and the CDR3 follows TCRdb's listing.

Method: immunoSEQ multiplex PCR; TCRdb's copy keeps in-frame clones and lacks some. The sample includes 1.4 million to 1.5 million clones, 96% of them seen just once. 14 amino acids form the CDR3, both terminal residues included. Germline V gives CDR1 MNHNS, CDR2 SASEGT. This sequence joins TRBV6-1 and TRBJ1-5. The clonotype was recovered from a young man in good health. The specimen was naive CD4+ T cells sorted from blood. The subset here: CD45RA+ positively selected. The CDR3 loop reads CASSFGPGGQPQHF.